This is a list of T cell receptor beta chains from one sample in a study of molecular identifiers for immune sequencing clone quantification. Using its own MiXCR run on the PCR reads, TCRdb lists one record per CDR3 protein. This sample carries more than 450,000 distinct CDR3 sequences, roughly 23% of them seen once, and the ten largest clones take roughly 0.81%. The sample taken for sequencing was naive CD8+ T cells from blood, with Jurkat cell RNA spiked in. The receptors come from a human donor in good health. Some libraries in this study had Jurkat cell RNA spiked in. Both conserved end residues are part of each CDR3. D genes are given only for firm matches. Clone size is stated in some rows and not others, as once, few, many or a class when expanded.

J gene: TRBJ2-1
clone size: few
D gene: TRBD2
V gene: TRBV4-3
CDR3 DNA: TGCGCCAGCAGTCGCGGGACTACAGACTACAATGAGCAGTTCTTC
CDR3 protein: CASSRGTTDYNEQFF

J gene: TRBJ2-1
clone size: NA
D gene: TRBD2
V gene: TRBV19
CDR3 DNA: TGTGCCAGTAGTCCCCCGGGACTAGAGTACAATGAGCAGTCCTTC
CDR3 protein: CASSPPGLEYNEQSF

J gene: TRBJ1-5
clone size: many
D gene: NA
V gene: TRBV12-3/TRBV12-4
CDR3 DNA: TGTGCCAGCAGCTCCGACAGCCATCAGCCCCAGCATTTT
CDR3 protein: CASSSDSHQPQHF

J gene: TRBJ2-2
clone size: many
D gene: TRBD1
V gene: TRBV7-9
CDR3 DNA: TGTGCCAGCAGCCTGATTACAGGGGAGAACACCGGGGAGCTGTTTTTT
CDR3 protein: CASSLITGENTGELFF

J gene: TRBJ2-5
clone size: NA
D gene: NA
V gene: TRBV2
CDR3 DNA: TGTGCCAGCAGTGAAGTGGGGAAACAAGAGACCCAGTACTTC
CDR3 protein: CASSEVGKQETQYF

J gene: TRBJ1-1
clone size: many
D gene: TRBD1
V gene: TRBV18
CDR3 DNA: TGTGCCAGCTCACCATGGGGACAGATGAACACTGAAGCTTTCTTT
CDR3 protein: CASSPWGQMNTEAFF

J gene: TRBJ2-7
clone size: many
D gene: NA
V gene: TRBV5-4
CDR3 DNA: TGTGCCAGCAGCCTCGGGGCGGGCCCCTCCTACGAGCAGTACTTC
CDR3 protein: CASSLGAGPSYEQYF

J gene: TRBJ2-1
clone size: NA
D gene: NA
V gene: TRBV29-1
CDR3 DNA: TGCAGCGTTGCCCAAGAGGGGGGCAGTAATGAGCAGTTCTTC
CDR3 protein: CSVAQEGGSNEQFF

J gene: TRBJ2-3
clone size: many
D gene: TRBD1
V gene: TRBV12-3/TRBV12-4
CDR3 DNA: TGTGCCAGCAGCTTAACAGGGGGCGGCGATACGCAGTATTTT
CDR3 protein: CASSLTGGGDTQYF

J gene: TRBJ2-7
clone size: once
D gene: NA
V gene: TRBV6-2/TRBV6-3
CDR3 DNA: TGTGCCAGCAGATCGTGGGACTCCGGGACGGTTAACGAGCAGTACTTC
CDR3 protein: CASRSWDSGTVNEQYF

J gene: TRBJ2-1
clone size: few
D gene: TRBD2
V gene: TRBV19
CDR3 DNA: TGTGCCAGTAGTCCCTGGACTAGCGGGTCTGCCTACAATGAGCAGTTCTTC
CDR3 protein: CASSPWTSGSAYNEQFF

J gene: TRBJ2-7
clone size: many
D gene: TRBD1
V gene: TRBV5-6
CDR3 DNA: TGTGCCAGCAGCCCTCCCGGACAGGGTTCCTACGAGCAGTACTTC
CDR3 protein: CASSPPGQGSYEQYF

J gene: TRBJ1-1
clone size: NA
D gene: NA
V gene: TRBV7-9
CDR3 DNA: TGTGCCAGCAACTTAGCAGTCAATGGGGAGAACACTGAAGCTTTCTTT
CDR3 protein: CASNLAVNGENTEAFF

J gene: TRBJ2-1
clone size: NA
D gene: NA
V gene: TRBV20-1
CDR3 DNA: TGCAGTGCTATGGACCCTCAGCAGTTCTTC
CDR3 protein: CSAMDPQQFF

J gene: TRBJ1-1
clone size: few
D gene: NA
V gene: TRBV20-1
CDR3 DNA: TGCAGTTCAATTCTAAACACTGAAGCTTTCTTT
CDR3 protein: CSSILNTEAFF

J gene: TRBJ2-7
clone size: NA
D gene: TRBD1
V gene: TRBV29-1
CDR3 DNA: TGCAGCGTTGGGGACAGGGGCGGTGGCTGCGAGCAGTACTTC
CDR3 protein: CSVGDRGGGCEQYF

J gene: TRBJ2-1
clone size: NA
D gene: NA
V gene: TRBV11-2
CDR3 DNA: TGTGCCAGCAGCTCCTTAGGCGGGCGCAATGAGCAGTTCTTC
CDR3 protein: CASSSLGGRNEQFF

J gene: TRBJ1-3
clone size: many
D gene: NA
V gene: TRBV5-6
CDR3 DNA: TGTGCCAGCAGCTTACAGGGCTCTGGAAACACCATATATTTT
CDR3 protein: CASSLQGSGNTIYF

J gene: TRBJ2-7
clone size: NA
D gene: NA
V gene: TRBV28
CDR3 DNA: TGTGCCAGCAGTTTAATGCGGCCCTCGTCCGAGCAGTACTTC
CDR3 protein: CASSLMRPSSEQYF

J gene: TRBJ1-1
clone size: many
D gene: NA
V gene: TRBV6-5
CDR3 DNA: TGTGCCAGTGGACAACAGAACACTGAAGCTTTCTTT
CDR3 protein: CASGQQNTEAFF

J gene: TRBJ1-2
clone size: few
D gene: TRBD1
V gene: TRBV7-9
CDR3 DNA: TGTGCCAGCAGCGACGACAGGGAGTCTATCTTC
CDR3 protein: CASSDDRESIF

J gene: TRBJ1-5
clone size: NA
D gene: NA
V gene: TRBV6-2/TRBV6-3
CDR3 DNA: TGTGCCAGCAGTTACGGCATGGATCAGCCCCAGCATTTT
CDR3 protein: CASSYGMDQPQHF

J gene: TRBJ2-7
clone size: NA
D gene: TRBD1
V gene: TRBV9
CDR3 DNA: TGTGCCAGCAGCCGGGACAGCCTCTACGAGCAGTACTTC
CDR3 protein: CASSRDSLYEQYF

J gene: TRBJ2-3
clone size: NA
D gene: TRBD1
V gene: TRBV7-9
CDR3 DNA: TGTGCCAGCAGCACCTCGACAGGGGGAAGGACAGATACGCAGTATTTT
CDR3 protein: CASSTSTGGRTDTQYF

J gene: TRBJ1-6
clone size: few
D gene: TRBD1
V gene: TRBV9
CDR3 DNA: TGTGCCAGCAGCGTGGAGACAGGGGCTAATTCACCCCTCCACTTT
CDR3 protein: CASSVETGANSPLHF

J gene: TRBJ2-5
clone size: many
D gene: NA
V gene: TRBV4-1
CDR3 DNA: TGCGCCAGCAGCCAAGGGACCGCGCCCCTACAAGAGACCCAGTACTTC
CDR3 protein: CASSQGTAPLQETQYF

J gene: TRBJ2-7
clone size: many
D gene: TRBD2
V gene: TRBV7-9
CDR3 DNA: TGTGCCAGCAGCTTAGCAGTGGGAGGGATCTACGAGCAGTACTTC
CDR3 protein: CASSLAVGGIYEQYF

J gene: TRBJ2-2
clone size: many
D gene: NA
V gene: TRBV29-1
CDR3 DNA: TGCAGCGTTGTTCGCGACGGGGAGCTGTTTTTT
CDR3 protein: CSVVRDGELFF